Below, 27 T cell receptor beta chains from the same sample are listed, as sequenced in a study of neurological immune-mediated disorders. Via MiXCR, TCRdb re-called the 5' RACE reads, giving one row per CDR3 protein. In the table there are approximately 86,000 distinct CDR3 sequences, 2% to 3% of which are singletons. Material: PBMCs. Receptors were obtained from a woman in her thirties with multiple sclerosis.

There are many counts of this clonotype. Here the CDR3 DNA reads TGTGCCAGCAACCGCAGGGTGAGGGGAACCCAAGAGACCCAGTACTTC. Encoded protein: CASNRRVRGTQETQYF. The chain carries TRBV6-6 and TRBJ2-5, with D perhaps assigned TRBD1 or TRBD2 (5 bases each). This CDR3 region has 16 residues. The germline gives CDR1 MNHNY, CDR2 SVGAGI (reference sequence). V was cut by 7 bases and J by 1 base, with 19 bases left in between.

This clonotype was observed many times. The V and J genes are TRBV20-1 and TRBJ2-7; the match to TRBD2 covers 9 bases. The ends lost 8 bases at V and 6 bases at J; junction bases unmatched: 8. CDR1 and CDR2 (germline): DFQATT, SNEGSKA (reference sequence). There are 12 residues in the CDR3. The CDR3 region has the DNA TGCAGTCGTAGCGGGAGTCTATCCGAGCAGTACTTC. Translating it yields CSRSGSLSEQYF.

This clonotype was detected ten times or more. The chain recombines TRBV5-1 with TRBJ2-6; D could derive from TRBD1 or TRBD2 (5 bases each). V dropped 0 bases and J dropped 0 bases, with 13 bases sitting between them. From germline, CDR1 is SGHRS and CDR2 YFSETQ. CDR3 length: 18 amino acids. CDR3 sequence reads: CASSLAGRTDSGANVLTF. CDR3 DNA: TGCGCCAGCAGCTTGGCGGGACGGACCGACTCTGGGGCCAACGTCCTGACTTTC. The full variable domain, in which reference TRBV5-1 and TRBJ2-6 provide the parts outside the CDR3, is KAGVTQTPRYLIKTRGQQVTLSCSPISGHRSVSWYQQTPGQGLQFLFEYFSETQRNKGNFPGRFSGRQFSNSRSEMNVSTLELGDSALYLCASSLAGRTDSGANVLTFGAGSRLTVL.

This clonotype appeared many times. The V call is TRBV12-3 or TRBV12-4, the J call TRBJ2-5, with D tentatively TRBD2 (6 bases). The CDR3 covers 13 residues. V lost 7 bases and J lost 1, with 10 bases in between. The CDR3: CASNSGFQETQYF. The DNA of the CDR3 is TGTGCCAGCAACAGCGGGTTCCAAGAGACCCAGTACTTC.

This clonotype was observed many times. The V call is TRBV12-3 or TRBV12-4, the J call TRBJ2-5; TRBD2 matches at 11 bases. Germline trimming cut 6 bases from V and 3 bases from J; bases unmatched to any gene: 0. This CDR3 has 13 amino acids. CDR3 sequence: CASRTSGKETQYF. The CDR3 nucleotides are TGTGCCAGCAGGACTAGCGGGAAAGAGACCCAGTACTTC.

This clonotype was found many times. The chain couples TRBV7-9 to TRBJ1-1; D unclear. Trimming took 3 bases from V and 1 from J, leaving 9 bases between them. The CDR3 runs to 14 residues. Germline CDR1 SEHNR, CDR2 FQNEAQ (reference sequence). CDR3 loop: CASSFNSPNTEAFF. The CDR3, as DNA: TGTGCCAGCAGCTTTAACAGCCCGAACACTGAAGCTTTCTTT.

There are many counts of this clonotype. The chain combines TRBV20-1 with TRBJ2-7, with D possibly being TRBD2 (6 bases). Trimming removed 6 bases from V and 5 bases from J, with 11 bases in between. The CDR3 contains 11 residues. Germline lookup yields CDR1 DFQATT and CDR2 SNEGSKA (reference sequence). DNA for the CDR3: TGCAGTGCAAAATGGGGGGACGAGCAGTACTTC. Translating gives CSAKWGDEQYF.

This clonotype has ten or more counts. The chain joins TRBV29-1 to TRBJ1-5; D is possibly TRBD1 (6 bases). V lost 5 bases and J lost 4, with 15 bases in between. CDR3 length: 14 amino acids. Germline lookup yields CDR1 SQVTM and CDR2 ANQGSEA. DNA for the CDR3: TGCAGCGTTAAAGTAGGGGGTGGTAATCAGCCCCAGCATTTT. It codes for CSVKVGGGNQPQHF.

Comments on this clonotype: A much larger clone differs by one base, so this may be a read error. The chain has TRBV7-3 and TRBJ2-3; D is unresolved. This CDR3 has 14 residues. Trimming took off 5 bases at V and 2 bases at J, with 11 bases between the two ends. Germline lookup yields CDR1 SGHTA and CDR2 FQGTGA. The CDR3 here is CASSQTAATDTQYF. The CDR3 DNA is TGTGCCAGCAGCCAAACGGCTGCCACAGATACGCAGTATTTT.

In this sample, this clonotype turned up a few times. This may be a read error: a much more frequent sequence differs by one nucleotide. The chain carries TRBV11-1 and TRBJ2-5; maybe TRBD1 (6 bases). Germline CDR1 reads SGHAT; CDR2 reads FQDESV (reference sequence). This CDR3 has 14 residues. CDR3 bases: TGTGCCTGCAGCCACGGACAGTACCAAGAGACCCAGTACTTC. Amino acids: CACSHGQYQETQYF.

This clonotype has at least ten counts. The V and J genes are TRBV7-2 and TRBJ2-5, with D tentatively TRBD1 (5 bases). Trimming left V 0 bases short and J 5 bases short, with 13 bases between. The V gene's germline CDR1 is SGHTA and CDR2 FQGNSA. The CDR3 extends over 15 amino acids. CDR3 loop: CASSLAPGSGETQYF. CDR3 bases: TGTGCCAGCAGCTTAGCGCCAGGGTCCGGTGAGACCCAGTACTTC.

This clonotype was observed at least ten times. The rearrangement joins TRBV12-3 or TRBV12-4 to TRBJ1-1, with a weak D call TRBD1 (6 bases). The CDR3 runs to 14 residues. The V end was cut by 3 bases, the J end by 7 bases, with 15 bases between. The CDR3 loop reads CASSFMGAKLEAFF. The CDR3 nucleotides read TGTGCCAGCAGTTTTATGGGGGCTAAACTTGAAGCTTTCTTT.

The chain employs TRBV5-1 and TRBJ2-7; perhaps TRBD1 as D (5 bases). This CDR3 has 15 amino acids. The germline gives CDR1 SGHRS, CDR2 YFSETQ. Deletions cut 4 bases from V and 0 bases from J, with 14 bases between. CDR3 protein: CASSQGSRNSYEQYF. The CDR3 nucleotides read TGCGCCAGCAGCCAGGGTTCGCGAAACTCCTACGAGCAGTACTTC.

This clonotype has at least ten counts. The rearrangement uses TRBV30 and TRBJ1-5; TRBD1 aligns across 11 bases. CDR1 and CDR2 from the germline V gene are GTSNPN and SVGIG (reference sequence). The CDR3 totals 16 residues. J was trimmed by 5 bases and V by 0 bases; bases with no gene match: 6. The CDR3 loop is CAWSVPGTGGYQPQHF. CDR3 nucleotides: TGTGCCTGGAGTGTACCGGGGACAGGGGGTTATCAGCCCCAGCATTTT.

This clonotype was recorded many times. V gene TRBV7-2 combines with J gene TRBJ1-1; D ambiguous. Per the germline V gene, CDR1 is SGHTA and CDR2 is FQGNSA. V was shortened by 5 bases and J by 4 bases, with 11 bases between the two germline ends. The CDR3 is made up of 13 amino acids. CDR3 bases: TGTGCCAGCAGCAGTTACTTGGGCACTGAAGCTTTCTTT. Protein product: CASSSYLGTEAFF.

This clonotype was seen ten or more times. The rearrangement links TRBV12-3 or TRBV12-4 to TRBJ1-1, with 7 bases lining up with TRBD1. The V and J ends lost 4 bases and 5 bases, in that order; junction bases with no gene match: 4. The CDR3 is made up of 13 amino acids. In DNA form, the CDR3 reads TGTGCCAGCAGTTCCTCACAGGGGACTGAAGCTTTCTTT. The encoded protein is CASSSSQGTEAFF.

This clonotype has a count of ten or more. The chain combines TRBV25-1 with TRBJ2-1, with D possibly being TRBD1 or TRBD2 (6 bases each). V dropped 6 bases and J dropped 10 bases, with 10 bases sitting between them. Germline values: CDR1 MGHDK, CDR2 SYGVNS. This CDR3 is built from 11 residues. The CDR3 region has the DNA TGTGCCAGCAGCGGGGGCGACGAGCAGTTCTTC. Translation: CASSGGDEQFF.

The sample holds many counts of this clonotype. J is TRBJ2-3 and V is TRBV5-5; 11 positions agree with TRBD2. The CDR3 totals 17 residues. Trimming took 5 bases from V and 2 from J; bases not matched to a gene: 10. From germline, CDR1 is SGHKS and CDR2 YYEKEE (reference sequence). For the CDR3, the DNA is TGTGCCAGCAGAACCATCCAGACTAGCGGGAACACAGATACGCAGTATTTT. The encoded protein is CASRTIQTSGNTDTQYF. Looking up the rest from reference TRBV5-5 and TRBJ2-3 gives the full variable domain: DAGVTQSPTHLIKTRGQQVTLRCSPISGHKSVSWYQQVLGQGPQFIFQYYEKEERGRGNFPDRFSARQFPNYSSELNVNALLLGDSALYLCASRTIQTSGNTDTQYFGPGTRLTVL.

This clonotype was found many times. The chain joins TRBV5-1 to TRBJ2-5; 12 positions agree with TRBD1. The V segment lost 4 bases and the J segment 0 bases; nucleotides outside the gene matches: 4. This CDR3 spans 16 amino acids. Germline loops: CDR1 SGHRS, CDR2 YFSETQ. The CDR3: CASSPGTGGYQETQYF. The CDR3 coding sequence is TGCGCCAGCAGCCCCGGGACAGGGGGCTACCAAGAGACCCAGTACTTC.

This clonotype was counted at least ten times. V and J are TRBV7-2 and TRBJ2-7, with 11 positions matching TRBD2. Germline V gene sequence: CDR1 SGHTA, CDR2 FQGNSA. The CDR3 has 14 amino acids. The J segment lost 5 bases and the V segment lost 5 bases, leaving 5 bases of the junction unmatched. The CDR3 spells CASSPSGRINEQYF. The CDR3 DNA follows: TGTGCCAGCAGCCCTAGCGGGAGGATCAACGAGCAGTACTTC. Based on the CDR3 plus reference TRBV7-2 and TRBJ2-7, the full variable domain is GAGVSQSPSNKVTEKGKDVELRCDPISGHTALYWYRQSLGQGLEFLIYFQGNSAPDKSGLPSDRFSAERTGGSVSTLTIQRTQQEDSAVYLCASSPSGRINEQYFGPGTRLTVT.

The rearrangement uses TRBV7-8 and TRBJ1-5, with 11 bases matching TRBD1. The junction had 10 bases not matched to a gene; V was cut back by 5 bases and J by 7 bases. The CDR3 length is 16 residues. CDR1 and CDR2 (germline): SGHVS, FQNEAQ. This CDR3 reads CASSQRTGGEWQPQHF. In DNA form, the CDR3 reads TGTGCCAGCAGCCAACGGACAGGGGGCGAGTGGCAGCCCCAGCATTTT.

V is TRBV4-2 and J is TRBJ2-1; D not certain. The V and J ends lost 1 base and 8 bases respectively, with 15 bases between them. Germline lookup yields CDR1 LGHNA and CDR2 YNFKEQ. The CDR3 totals 15 residues. The CDR3: CASSQVMVPTDEQFF. The CDR3, as DNA: TGTGCCAGCAGCCAAGTGATGGTACCTACTGATGAGCAGTTCTTC.

Ten or more counts support this clonotype. The J gene is TRBJ2-4, the V gene TRBV7-9; D call uncertain. This CDR3 spans 10 amino acids. V was pared by 5 bases and J by 8 bases, with 4 bases between. CDR1 and CDR2 from the germline V gene are SEHNR and FQNEAQ (reference sequence). CDR3 bases: TGTGCCAGCAGCCCGGACATTCAGTACTTC. Translated, it gives CASSPDIQYF.

This clonotype was seen many times. The chain employs TRBV10-3 and TRBJ2-7, with unresolved D. The CDR3 length is 13 residues. Germline CDR1 and CDR2: ENHRY and SYGVKD. V was trimmed by 2 bases and J by 6 bases, leaving 11 bases between them. CDR3 in amino acids: CAISEVAKFEQYF. DNA for the CDR3: TGTGCCATCAGTGAGGTAGCTAAGTTCGAGCAGTACTTC.

This clonotype has a count of ten or more. The chain has TRBV20-1 and TRBJ1-2; D unresolved. The CDR3 covers 14 residues. Germline V gene lookup returns CDR1 DFQATT and CDR2 SNEGSKA (reference sequence). V shed 5 bases and J shed 4 bases, with 17 bases lying between them. This CDR3 reads CSADRPQASYGYTF. The CDR3 DNA follows: TGCAGTGCTGACCGTCCCCAGGCATCCTATGGCTACACCTTC.

This clonotype has at least ten counts. The chain joins TRBV29-1 to TRBJ1-1, with D hard to call. This CDR3 has 14 residues. Between the trimmed V and J ends, which lost 1 base and 8 bases, there was a span of 17 bases. The germline CDR1 and CDR2 sequences are SQVTM and ANQGSEA. The DNA of the CDR3 is TGCAGCGTTGAAGGCAGTCAGAGATCTCTAGAAGCTTTCTTT. Translation gives CSVEGSQRSLEAFF.

Many counts were recorded for this clonotype. The chain carries TRBV20-1 and TRBJ2-5; a weak D match, TRBD2 (5 bases). CDR1 is DFQATT, CDR2 SNEGSKA, per germline (reference sequence). The CDR3 has 12 amino acids. Trimming took off 5 bases at V and 4 bases at J, with 11 bases between the two ends. The CDR3 DNA follows: TGCAGTGCTTGGGAGAAACTAGAGACCCAGTACTTC. This translates into CSAWEKLETQYF.